The 20 T cell receptor beta chains below come from one sample, sequenced in a study of shared clonotypes between healthy human individuals. Repertoires were generated with immunoSEQ multiplex PCR, while TCRdb's copy carries only in-frame clones and drops some. In the table there are around 940,000 clones, less than 85% of which are singletons. Source material: memory CD4+ T cells sorted from blood. Subset specified: CD45RA-negative fraction. Source of these receptors: a man between 18 and 35 years old in good health.

This clone was counted at least ten times. The chain links TRBV6-6 to TRBJ1-1, with D unclear. CDR1 MNHNY and CDR2 SVGAGI come from the germline V gene (reference sequence). The CDR3 contains 13 residues. Trimming removed 6 bases at V and 1 base at J, with 9 bases between. CDR3: CASRMDGNTEAFF. Written as DNA, the CDR3 is TGTGCCAGCAGAATGGACGGGAACACTGAAGCTTTCTTT.

V usage is TRBV9 and J usage is TRBJ2-7; D ambiguous. The germline V and J ends were trimmed by 0 bases and 2 bases, with 3 bases remaining between them. The CDR3 runs to 12 residues. CDR1 is SGDLS and CDR2 is YYNGEE in the germline V gene. CDR3 bases: TGTGCCAGCAGCGTAGTGACCTACGAGCAGTACTTC. Translating gives CASSVVTYEQYF.

This chain links TRBV7-2 with TRBJ2-7; D is possibly TRBD2 (5 bases). The CDR3 contains 14 residues. Germline lookup yields CDR1 SGHTA and CDR2 FQGNSA. Trimming removed 4 bases from V and 5 bases from J, with 15 bases in between. CDR3 in DNA: TGTGCCAGCAGCTCCCGGGGAGACGTGGACGAGCAGTACTTC. The encoded protein is CASSSRGDVDEQYF.

This clone has just one count. The chain joins TRBV18 to TRBJ2-1; D perhaps matches TRBD2 (7 bases). CDR1 and CDR2 (germline): KGHSH, LQKENI. Between the trimmed V and J ends, which lost 0 bases and 5 bases, there was a span of 11 bases. The CDR3 covers 15 residues. DNA of the CDR3: TGTGCCAGCTCACCACCGGCGGGGGCCCACAATGAGCAGTTCTTC. This sequence encodes CASSPPAGAHNEQFF.

The chain links TRBV10-3 to TRBJ1-2; 7 bases fit TRBD1. The CDR3 length is 14 residues. From germline, CDR1 is ENHRY and CDR2 SYGVKD. V dropped 2 bases and J dropped 6; count of bases not matched to a gene: 6. CDR3 bases: TGTGCCATCAGTGAGACCGGGACAGTGGATGGCTACACCTTC. It codes for CAISETGTVDGYTF.

CDR3 amino acids: CSVVQSRELFF. The CDR3 DNA sequence: TGCAGCGTTGTACAATCCCGGGAGCTGTTTTTT. The gene calls are TRBV29-1 and TRBJ2-2; unclear D gene. Trimming left V 4 bases short and J 9 bases short, with 9 bases between. From germline, CDR1 is SQVTM and CDR2 ANQGSEA. This CDR3 has 11 residues.

This sequence joins TRBV19 and TRBJ1-5; 8 nucleotides align to TRBD1. Germline trimming cut 5 bases from V and 3 bases from J; bases unmatched to any gene: 6. The germline CDR1 and CDR2 sequences are LNHDA and SQIVND (reference sequence). The CDR3 spans 15 residues. The CDR3 DNA follows: TGTGCCAGTAGTTCCCAGGGGGCTACCAATCAGCCCCAGCATTTT. This translates into CASSSQGATNQPQHF.

This clone appeared once. J is TRBJ2-5 and V is TRBV2; no clear D. CDR3 size: 13 residues. Germline lookup yields CDR1 SNHLY and CDR2 FYNNEI. V dropped 7 bases and J dropped 2 bases, with 11 bases sitting between them. CDR3 sequence (DNA): TGTGCCAGCACTAAGTGGGAACAAGAGACCCAGTACTTC. Amino acids: CASTKWEQETQYF.

The chain employs TRBV15 and TRBJ1-2; the D gene is possibly TRBD1 (5 bases). The CDR3 is 16 amino acids. Trimming took 5 bases from V and 5 from J, leaving 21 bases between them. Germline V gene data show CDR1 as LNHNV and CDR2 as YYDKDF (reference sequence). CDR3 residues: CATSPGGPGGRYGYTF. The CDR3, as DNA: TGTGCCACCAGCCCTGGGGGTCCGGGGGGACGGTATGGCTACACCTTC. The full variable domain, with the rest looked up from reference TRBV15 and TRBJ1-2, is DAMVIQNPRYQVTQFGKPVTLSCSQTLNHNVMYWYQQKSSQAPKLLFHYYDKDFNNEADTPDNFQSRRPNTSFCFLDIRSPGLGDTAMYLCATSPGGPGGRYGYTFGSGTRLTVV.

This chain links TRBV10-2 with TRBJ1-4; D is ambiguous. The CDR3 consists of 13 residues. V was clipped by 6 bases and J by 2 bases, with 7 bases between them. Germline loops: CDR1 WSHSY, CDR2 SAAADI. The CDR3 loop is CASRPQTNEKLFF. CDR3 DNA: TGCGCCAGCAGGCCCCAGACTAATGAAAAACTGTTTTTT.

This clone was seen a handful of times. This chain uses TRBV27 with TRBJ1-6; D not resolved. The CDR3 has 19 residues. Trimming cost V 2 bases and J 4 bases, with 21 bases left between them. The V gene's germline CDR1 is MNHEY and CDR2 SMNVEV (reference sequence). CDR3 sequence reads: CASSLGGKSRAVYNSPLHF. The CDR3 DNA reads as TGTGCCAGCAGTTTAGGAGGGAAGAGTAGGGCCGTTTATAATTCACCCCTCCACTTT.

The chain is built from TRBV5-4 and TRBJ2-5; no firm D call. The CDR3 sequence is 13 residues long. V lost 7 bases to trimming and J lost 2 bases, with 12 bases between them. Germline V gene sequence: CDR1 SGHNT, CDR2 YYREEE (reference sequence). The CDR3 here is CASRPGSQETQYF. In DNA form, the CDR3 reads TGTGCCAGCCGGCCCGGCAGTCAAGAGACCCAGTACTTC.

This clone was seen a handful of times. This chain uses TRBV30 with TRBJ2-7; D is undetermined. The germline CDR1 and CDR2 sequences are GTSNPN and SVGIG (reference sequence). The CDR3 has 13 residues. V gave up 3 bases and J gave up 2 bases, with 11 bases separating them. CDR3 coding DNA: TGTGCCTGGAGGGCCGGTCACGCCTACGAGCAGTACTTC. Amino acid sequence: CAWRAGHAYEQYF.

The chain combines TRBV10-3 with TRBJ1-4; perhaps TRBD1 as D (5 bases). Per the germline V gene, CDR1 is ENHRY and CDR2 is SYGVKD. V lost 10 bases and J lost 3, with 12 bases in between. This CDR3 is built from 13 residues. The CDR3 loop reads CATRKGANEKLFF. In nucleotides, the CDR3 is TGTGCCACCCGGAAAGGGGCTAATGAAAAACTGTTTTTT.

The rearrangement uses TRBV6-6 and TRBJ1-5; D not resolved. V shed 2 bases and J shed 5 bases, with 13 bases lying between them. Germline assignment: CDR1 MNHNY and CDR2 SVGAGI (reference sequence). The CDR3 is 15 amino acids. The CDR3 DNA is TGTGCCAGCAGTTACCAGTCAGGAGCGGATCAGCCCCAGCATTTT. Residues: CASSYQSGADQPQHF.

The chain uses TRBV2 and TRBJ1-1; unclear D gene. Germline lookup yields CDR1 SNHLY and CDR2 FYNNEI. V was trimmed by 3 bases and J by 4 bases, leaving 9 bases between them. The CDR3 runs 13 residues. Here the CDR3 reads CASSDGWSTEAFF. CDR3 bases: TGTGCCAGCAGTGATGGCTGGAGCACTGAAGCTTTCTTT.

The gene calls are TRBV7-3 and TRBJ2-5, with TRBD2 matching 8 bases. This CDR3 is built from 16 residues. V lost 0 bases and J lost 5; bases outside the gene matches: 8. Germline lookup yields CDR1 SGHTA and CDR2 FQGTGA. Here the CDR3 DNA reads TGTGCCAGCAGCTTAACTAGGGCGGGGGGCGCGGAGACCCAGTACTTC. Its protein is CASSLTRAGGAETQYF.

This chain connects TRBV5-4 to TRBJ2-6; D gene ambiguous. The germline gives CDR1 SGHNT, CDR2 YYREEE (reference sequence). V was pared by 4 bases and J by 0 bases, with 11 bases between. This CDR3 comprises 16 residues. CDR3 protein: CASSLGHFSGANVLTF. In DNA, the CDR3 is TGTGCCAGCAGCCTGGGTCATTTCTCTGGGGCCAACGTCCTGACTTTC.

The chain joins TRBV5-1 to TRBJ1-1; 9 bases match TRBD1. V lost 4 bases to trimming and J lost 4 bases; unmatched junction nucleotides: 5. This CDR3 has 14 residues. The germline CDR1 and CDR2 sequences are SGHRS and YFSETQ. The CDR3 is CASSPDRGVTEAFF. In DNA, the CDR3 is TGCGCCAGCAGCCCGGACAGGGGTGTCACTGAAGCTTTCTTT.

This clone was found once. The chain joins TRBV4-1 to TRBJ2-5; 7 bases agree with TRBD2. CDR3 length: 15 amino acids. The V gene end was trimmed by 0 bases and the J gene end by 3 bases; junction bases not matched to a gene: 4. Germline assignment: CDR1 MGHRA and CDR2 YSYEKL. As DNA, the CDR3 is TGCGCCAGCAGCCAAGATATCCGGGGGGAAGAGACCCAGTACTTC. Its protein is CASSQDIRGEETQYF.